The present entry profiles one TCR beta chain with its context. Its antigen is unknown. Assay: immunoSEQ multiplex PCR; the TCRdb copy retains only in-frame clones and omits some. This sample has tens of thousands of clones, with 85% to 90% found just once. The entry originates in a study of radiotherapy plus CTLA-4 blockade in lung cancer. Whole-study context: In approximately 17% of patients, objective responses were seen; 30% to 35% had disease control. General observations from the study: Blood saw expansion of tumor-derived TCR clones after radiotherapy plus ipilimumab. According to reports, early shifts in blood T cell clones, alongside interferon-beta, forecast response most accurately.

The V end lost 2 bases, the J end lost 7 bases, and 15 bases lay between the germline ends. The CDR3 sequence is 15 residues long. The germline V gene encodes CDR1 SGDLS and CDR2 YYNGEE. The receptor's source is a human donor with non-small cell lung cancer that progressed on radiotherapy plus ipilimumab. This chain uses TRBV9 with TRBJ1-4, with D tentatively TRBD1 (6 bases). This material consisted of peripheral blood, taken from a patient treated with radiotherapy plus ipilimumab. The CDR3 reads CASSVRGALGEKLFF. The CDR3 DNA is TGTGCCAGCAGCGTCCGGGGGGCACTTGGTGAAAAACTGTTTTTT.